The 21 T cell receptor beta chains given below trace back to one sample, sequenced in a study of T cell changes during pregnancy in multiple sclerosis. Sequencing used immunoSEQ multiplex PCR; TCRdb keeps in-frame clones, though not all of them. The repertoire holds more than 55,000 clones, with 80% to 90% as singletons. Here the sequenced sample was CD4+ T cells from peripheral blood mononuclear cells, taken in the third trimester of pregnancy. Receptors were obtained from a female donor with multiple sclerosis, enrolled in a pregnancy study.

The gene calls are TRBV6-5 and TRBJ2-5, with no clear D. Looked up from germline, CDR1 is MNHEY and CDR2 is SVGAGI. The CDR3 extends over 13 amino acids. V was clipped by 2 bases and J by 4 bases, with 8 bases between them. CDR3: CASSYVVSETQYF. In nucleotides, the CDR3 is TGTGCCAGCAGTTACGTAGTATCAGAGACCCAGTACTTC.

The count of this clone is one. The chain has TRBV18 and TRBJ1-2, with TRBD1 as a possible D gene (5 bases). The germline V gene has CDR1 KGHSH and CDR2 LQKENI. This CDR3 comprises 14 residues. V was clipped by 5 bases and J by 9 bases, with 19 bases between them. The CDR3 reads CASSSGDTVSSYTF. The CDR3 bases are TGTGCCAGCTCATCGGGGGATACCGTTTCGAGCTACACCTTC.

The rearrangement joins TRBV30 to TRBJ2-5; D is ambiguous. The V gene lost 2 bases and the J gene lost 3 bases, with 4 bases spanning the gap. CDR3 length: 11 amino acids. Germline V gene data show CDR1 as GTSNPN and CDR2 as SVGIG (reference sequence). The CDR3 is CAWSREETQYF. The DNA for the CDR3 is TGTGCCTGGAGTCGGGAAGAGACCCAGTACTTC.

This clone showed up just once. The CDR3 protein is CAWSVGTSGKLHNEQYF. DNA of the CDR3: TGTGCCTGGAGTGTGGGGACTAGCGGGAAACTTCATAACGAGCAGTACTTC. V usage is TRBV30 and J usage is TRBJ2-7; 13 nucleotides align to TRBD2. Per the germline V gene, CDR1 is GTSNPN and CDR2 is SVGIG (reference sequence). This CDR3 contains 17 residues. Trimming at V came to 0 bases and at J to 5 bases, leaving 10 bases not matched to a gene. Using reference TRBV30 and TRBJ2-7 for the parts outside the CDR3, the full variable domain is SQTIHQWPATLVQPVGSPLSLECTVEGTSNPNLYWYRQAAGRGLQLLFYSVGIGQISSEVPQNLSASRPQDRQFILSSKKLLLSDSGFYLCAWSVGTSGKLHNEQYFGPGTRLTVT.

The V call is TRBV19, the J call TRBJ2-3, with 9 positions matching TRBD2. Germline V gene lookup returns CDR1 LNHDA and CDR2 SQIVND (reference sequence). After removal of 0 bases from V and 1 base from J, the junction contained 8 bases not matched to a gene. The CDR3 consists of 18 residues. CDR3 bases: TGTGCCAGTAGTATAGATATGGCGGGAGGGCCGGGCACAGATACGCAGTATTTT. As protein: CASSIDMAGGPGTDTQYF.

The chain couples TRBV6-6 to TRBJ2-7, with TRBD1 matching 10 bases. The V gene end was trimmed by 5 bases and the J gene end by 4 bases; junction bases not matched to a gene: 8. This CDR3 has 15 residues. Germline assignment: CDR1 MNHNY and CDR2 SVGAGI (reference sequence). CDR3 sequence reads: CASSTPGTGVYEQYF. The CDR3 nucleotides read TGTGCCAGCAGTACCCCAGGGACAGGGGTTTACGAGCAGTACTTC.

A single count supports this clone. This sequence joins TRBV18 and TRBJ1-5; D call uncertain. V was trimmed by 3 bases and J by 5 bases, leaving 8 bases between them. Germline V gene data show CDR1 as KGHSH and CDR2 as LQKENI. This CDR3 spans 13 amino acids. Here the CDR3 DNA reads TGTGCCAGCTCACCCACGACTGATCAGCCCCAGCATTTT. Amino acid sequence: CASSPTTDQPQHF.

The chain has TRBV5-1 and TRBJ2-1; 11 bases fit TRBD2. Germline V CDR1 and CDR2: SGHRS, YFSETQ. The CDR3 totals 16 residues. J lost 6 bases, V lost 0 bases, and 5 bases had no gene match. CDR3 loop: CASSLAQTSGGNEQFF. The CDR3, as DNA: TGCGCCAGCAGCTTGGCCCAAACTAGCGGGGGCAATGAGCAGTTCTTC.

In the case of this clone: No conserved phenylalanine or tryptophan is present at the end of the CDR3, so a read error is the likely explanation. Because the CDR3's place on the DNA is in doubt, the DNA is left out and the CDR3 is given as listed by TCRdb. The CDR3 loop is CASSQAGS. The chain joins TRBV4-3 to TRBJ2-3; the table's D gene call, TRBD2, was not cross checked with the DNA. Germline CDR1 is LGHNA and CDR2 is YSLEER. A total of 8 residues make up the CDR3, ends included.

V usage is TRBV29-1 and J usage is TRBJ2-5, with 7 bases aligning to TRBD2. V lost 2 bases and J lost 5; bases outside the gene matches: 2. The CDR3 contains 12 residues. Germline V gives CDR1 SQVTM, CDR2 ANQGSEA. The CDR3 DNA follows: TGCAGCGTTGAATTGGGGGGGGAGACCCAGTACTTC. Translating gives CSVELGGETQYF.

This CDR3 is CASSPPSGTGGPMGNQPQHF. CDR3 in DNA: TGTGCCAGCTCACCACCGTCAGGGACAGGGGGTCCGATGGGCAATCAGCCCCAGCATTTT. The chain links TRBV18 to TRBJ1-5, with TRBD1 matching 11 bases. Unmatched junction bases numbered 12, after V lost 0 bases and J lost 2 bases. Germline loops: CDR1 KGHSH, CDR2 LQKENI. This CDR3 is 20 amino acids long.

The DNA of the CDR3 is TGTGCCAGCAGTTACTCCGCAGCGGGGAGGGAAGCTTTCTTT. As protein: CASSYSAAGREAFF. The V gene is TRBV6-5, the J gene TRBJ1-1; no reliable D call. The germline gives CDR1 MNHEY, CDR2 SVGAGI. This CDR3 spans 14 amino acids. Trimming removed 0 bases from V and 8 bases from J, with 13 bases in between.

The chain has TRBV29-1 and TRBJ2-5, with 7 bases identical to TRBD1. V was clipped by 4 bases and J by 3 bases; unmatched bases: 5. Germline CDR1 reads SQVTM; CDR2 reads ANQGSEA. CDR3 length: 13 amino acids. The chain's CDR3 is CSVVKGAKETQYF. CDR3 coding DNA: TGCAGCGTTGTTAAGGGGGCGAAAGAGACCCAGTACTTC.

The chain links TRBV7-2 to TRBJ2-1; no clear D gene. This CDR3 is built from 15 residues. Germline values: CDR1 SGHTA, CDR2 FQGNSA. The V gene lost 0 bases and the J gene lost 0 bases, with 6 bases spanning the gap. CDR3 bases: TGTGCCAGCAGCTTAGCTACCAGCTCCTACAATGAGCAGTTCTTC. Translated, it gives CASSLATSSYNEQFF.

The J gene is TRBJ2-7, the V gene TRBV10-3; 8 bases are a match to TRBD1. Germline V gene lookup returns CDR1 ENHRY and CDR2 SYGVKD. The CDR3 is made up of 14 amino acids. J lost 2 bases, V lost 5 bases, and 5 bases had no gene match. This chain's CDR3 is CAISRDRKAYEQYF. The CDR3 region has the DNA TGTGCCATCAGTCGGGACAGGAAAGCCTACGAGCAGTACTTC.

The V gene is TRBV19, the J gene TRBJ2-6, with 9 bases that match TRBD1. Germline CDR1 LNHDA, CDR2 SQIVND (reference sequence). With V trimmed by 6 bases and J by 0 bases, 6 bases remained unmatched. The CDR3 loop spans 17 amino acids. CDR3 sequence (DNA): TGTGCCAGTAGCACCGGGACAGGGCTCTCTGGGGCCAACGTCCTGACTTTC. This translates into CASSTGTGLSGANVLTF.

The chain combines TRBV6-5 with TRBJ2-7, with 9 bases fitting TRBD2. Trimming took 5 bases from V and 0 from J; bases not matched to a gene: 2. The CDR3 extends over 14 amino acids. Germline assignment: CDR1 MNHEY and CDR2 SVGAGI. The CDR3 spells CASSSGRSSYEQYF. The CDR3 DNA sequence: TGTGCCAGCAGTAGCGGGAGGAGCTCCTACGAGCAGTACTTC.

This clone occurred once. The chain carries TRBV18 and TRBJ1-1; possible D gene TRBD1, 5 bases. Trimming shortened V by 1 base and J by 1 base, and 13 bases separated the two germline ends. The germline V gene has CDR1 KGHSH and CDR2 LQKENI. The CDR3 covers 16 residues. The CDR3 nucleotides are TGTGCCAGCTCACCACTTCAGGGAACAGCGAACACTGAAGCTTTCTTT. Translated: CASSPLQGTANTEAFF.

The rearrangement uses TRBV25-1 and TRBJ2-7; 10 positions match TRBD2. The germline gives CDR1 MGHDK, CDR2 SYGVNS. The CDR3 is 15 amino acids. Germline trimming cut 7 bases from V and 7 bases from J; bases unmatched to any gene: 13. The CDR3 sequence is CASTPLAGVFTEQYF. In DNA, the CDR3 is TGTGCCAGCACCCCTCTAGCGGGAGTTTTTACAGAGCAGTACTTC.

The chain combines TRBV6-5 with TRBJ1-1; 8 bases fit TRBD1. With 8 bases clipped from V and 14 bases from J, the junction kept 10 bases outside the gene matches. The CDR3 is 11 amino acids. Germline V lookup: CDR1 MNHEY, CDR2 SVGAGI. The CDR3 sequence is CASGLDRDCFF. The CDR3 DNA reads TGTGCCAGCGGCTTGGACAGGGATTGCTTCTTT.

V usage is TRBV2 and J usage is TRBJ2-7, with D maybe TRBD1 (5 bases). Per the germline V gene, CDR1 is SNHLY and CDR2 is FYNNEI. Trimming cost V 5 bases and J 4 bases, with 12 bases left between them. The CDR3 length is 13 residues. In DNA, the CDR3 is TGTGCCAGCAGTCAGGTGGGGCAATACGAGCAGTACTTC. This gives the protein CASSQVGQYEQYF.